This TCR beta chain was sequenced during a study of blood T cell repertoires in COVID-19. A remark on this clone: A read error may account for a junction end that differs from germline.

CDR3 length: 9 residues. Germline CDR1 DFQATT, CDR2 SNEGSKA (reference sequence). The assay was immunoSEQ multiplex PCR, and TCRdb's table has in-frame clones only and misses some. The sample lists 270,000 or so clones; approximately 83% were seen once. This clonotype was sampled from a man aged 45-65 years who had recovered from COVID-19. The source material was PBMCs or T cells enriched from blood (not recorded which). The chain is built from TRBV20-1 and TRBJ2-5; maybe TRBD2 (6 bases). The CDR3 DNA reads as TGCAGGGAGGGCCTCCGAGGCCACTTC. Its protein is CREGLRGHF.